This T cell receptor (beta chain) came from a study of regulatory T cells in long-lasting Graves disease. With 3 bases removed from V and 0 bases from J, the gap between germline ends came to 6 bases. Looked up from germline, CDR1 is ENHRY and CDR2 is SYGVKD. The CDR3 spans 13 residues. Time point of the sample: newly diagnosed GD, antithyroid drugs for less than 3 months. After RNA was extracted from PBMCs, the TCR library was made from it. Researchers made TCR beta libraries by using iRepertoire HTBI primers and running Arm-PCR on CDR3 regions. A single record per CDR3 protein comes from TCRdb applying MiXCR to the multiplex PCR reads. This table has roughly 530,000 distinct CDR3 sequences, 15% to 20% appearing once. These data also featured in a second study, about T cells in Graves' hyperthyroidism and ophthalmopathy.

This specimen was peripheral blood mononuclear cells (PBMCs), taken at new diagnosis, from a patient treated with antithyroid drugs. The clonotype was recovered from a woman between 40 and 65 years old with Graves disease. This chain uses TRBV10-3 with TRBJ2-7, with no clear D. The CDR3 bases are TGTGCCATCAGTGAAGGCCACTCCTACGAGCAGTACTTC. It specifies CAISEGHSYEQYF.